This TCR beta chain stems from a study of response to subunit inactivated influenza vaccine. The V gene's germline CDR1 is SGHKS and CDR2 YYEKEE (reference sequence). J lost 6 bases, V lost 3 bases, and 7 bases had no gene match. The CDR3 is 15 amino acids. TCRdb called the RT-PCR reads again in MiXCR, with one record for every CDR3 protein. The sample carries more than 450,000 distinct CDR3 sequences, roughly 10% recorded once. The sample also formed part of further work on T cells expressing NK-cell markers. Per that paper: TCR beta libraries carry UMIs added by 5'RACE template switching. It was sorted CD3+CD56-NKG2C+, CD3+CD56+NKG2C- and CD3+CD56+NKG2C+ T cells that provided the TCR beta repertoires. Seven HCMV-seropositive donors and one seronegative donor made up the eight sequenced donors. NKG2C+ dominant clonotypes from roughly 6 donors made up about 1.0-7.5% of CD8+ T cells. For a handful of donors, these clonotypes were likewise the leading ones in the CD3+CD56-NKG2C+ fraction.

The material was PBMCs from blood, obtained on the day of vaccination. The chain joins TRBV5-5 to TRBJ2-1; TRBD2 agrees at 9 bases. The sequence came from a man aged 50 to 60 who received an inactivated influenza vaccine. CDR3 sequence reads: CASSSPSGMSNEQFF. The DNA for the CDR3 is TGTGCCAGCAGCTCTCCTAGCGGGATGTCCAATGAGCAGTTCTTC. Looking up the rest from reference TRBV5-5 and TRBJ2-1 gives the full variable domain: DAGVTQSPTHLIKTRGQQVTLRCSPISGHKSVSWYQQVLGQGPQFIFQYYEKEERGRGNFPDRFSARQFPNYSSELNVNALLLGDSALYLCASSSPSGMSNEQFFGPGTRLTVL.